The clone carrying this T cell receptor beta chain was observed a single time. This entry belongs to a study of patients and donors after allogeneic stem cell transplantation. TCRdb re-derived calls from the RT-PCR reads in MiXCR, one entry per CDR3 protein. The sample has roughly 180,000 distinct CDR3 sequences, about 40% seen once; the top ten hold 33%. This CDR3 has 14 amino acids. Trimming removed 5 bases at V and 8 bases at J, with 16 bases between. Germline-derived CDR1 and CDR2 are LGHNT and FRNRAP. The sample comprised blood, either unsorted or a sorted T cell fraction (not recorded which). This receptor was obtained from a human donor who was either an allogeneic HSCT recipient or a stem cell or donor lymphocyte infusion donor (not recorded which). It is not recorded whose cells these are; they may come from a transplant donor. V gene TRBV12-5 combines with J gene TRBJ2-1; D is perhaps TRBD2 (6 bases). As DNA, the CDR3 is TGTGCTAGTGGTGCCGACTACGGGGGTGATGAGCAGTTCTTC. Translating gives CASGADYGGDEQFF.